The present T cell receptor beta chain was sequenced within a study of OX40 agonist ivuxolimab in advanced cancers. About the research overall: A diagnosis of hepatocellular carcinoma, melanoma, renal cell or head and neck cancer was present in dose-escalation patients. Three dose-escalation patients had partial responses: one with hepatocellular carcinoma and two with cutaneous melanoma. Whole-study results and caveats: Partial responders receiving 0.1-3.0 mg/kg showed among the lowest clonal expansion. On average, CD8+ T cells showed a greater number of expanded clones than CD4+.

The germline V gene encodes CDR1 SGHAT and CDR2 FQNNGV. The V and J ends lost 5 bases and 8 bases, in that order; junction bases with no gene match: 16. This CDR3 is built from 16 residues. As for this clone: Its specificity is unknown.

Profiling relied on immunoSEQ multiplex PCR, and the TCRdb table lists in-frame clones only, not all of them. This sample yields roughly 75,000 clones, of which around 82% are seen a single time; about 0.73% belongs to the top ten. The sample in question was CD4+ or CD8+ T cells sorted from blood, obtained in a trial of the OX40 agonist ivuxolimab. The source of this sequence is an adult with an advanced solid tumor such as melanoma, head and neck, liver or kidney cancer. The chain is built from TRBV11-2 and TRBJ1-2; 8 bases are a match to TRBD1. CDR3 sequence (DNA): TGTGCCAGCAGCACCCGGACAGGGAATTCTTATATAGGCTACACCTTC. Its translation: CASSTRTGNSYIGYTF.